This TCR beta chain was recorded in a study of blood T cell repertoires in COVID-19. Study summary: PBMCs, B-cell-depleted T cells, or T cells were the source of the cDNA or gDNA that made up the material.

Researchers sorted participants into cohorts using their self-reported clinical history. The assay was immunoSEQ multiplex PCR, and TCRdb's table has in-frame clones only and misses some. There are about 320,000 clones in the sample; more than 75% occur only once, and 2.6% lies in the top ten. J was trimmed by 0 bases and V by 4 bases; bases with no gene match: 17. The germline V gene has CDR1 KGHDR and CDR2 SFDVKD. The CDR3 spans 21 residues. Sequenced sample: PBMCs or T cells enriched from blood (not recorded which). The clonotype originates from a man between 60 and 75 years old who had recovered from COVID-19. The chain combines TRBV24-1 with TRBJ2-1; 10 bases agree with TRBD1. The CDR3 region is CATSERADRGQVGSSYNEQFF. CDR3 DNA sequence: TGTGCCACCAGTGAACGAGCCGACAGGGGGCAGGTTGGGAGCTCCTACAATGAGCAGTTCTTC.